This T cell receptor beta chain is drawn from a study of tumor and adjacent non-tumor tissue in lung cancer. Study overall: Patients were aged roughly 30 to 76, approximately ten men and 5 women, stage I to III.

CDR3 size: 18 residues. In germline, CDR1 is LGHNA, CDR2 YNFKEQ. Notes on the study in general: Higher tumor TCR diversity was associated with shorter survival. Tumor repertoires had a smaller top 100 clone share than normal lung.

The library came from three nested PCR rounds adapted from ARM-PCR protocols. A single record per CDR3 protein comes from TCRdb applying MiXCR to the multiplex PCR reads. The sample comprises 40,000 to 45,000 distinct CDR3 sequences, roughly 62% of which are singletons, and 15% to 20% rests with the top ten. On this clonotype itself: Its antigen remains unknown. Its ends do not fully match the called genes, so a read error is possible.

RNA was extracted from bulk tissue without any cell sorting. The normal lung tissue was taken more than 3 cm from the tumor edge. This TCR came from a middle-aged woman with non-small cell lung cancer. The sample comprised distant non-tumor lung tissue. This chain joins TRBV4-2 and TRBJ2-3; 9 nucleotides match TRBD2. CDR3 sequence (DNA): TGTGTCAGCAGCCAAGCGATGAGGGCTAGCGGGGTGGGAGATACGCAATATTTT. It specifies CVSSQAMRASGVGDTQYF.